Given below is one T cell receptor (beta chain) in context. Its antigen is not identified. TCRalpha and TCRbeta cDNA went through nested PCRs of roughly 15 and 9 cycles, two in total. TCRdb reanalyzed the 5' RACE reads, giving one entry per CDR3 protein sequence and no DNA. The sample has 300,000 to 400,000 distinct CDR3 sequences, and its top ten clones hold roughly 2.6%. The data were taken from a study of monozygotic twins with inflammatory bowel disease. Study-wide points: Among IBD patients, fewer clonotypes were shared with others than among healthy twins, especially with disease activity.

Sequenced: blood. The sequence was obtained from a human donor with ulcerative colitis or Crohn's disease, or a healthy co-twin of an affected twin (not recorded which).

CDR3 residues: CASSSSRVVNEQYF. This sequence joins TRBV5-1 and TRBJ2-7; TCRdb reports TRBD1, a call that lacks DNA to check it against. Germline loops: CDR1 SGHRS, CDR2 YFSETQ. This CDR3 is built from 14 residues.